The text below deals with one TCR beta chain. In the original analysis: Nucleated cell number was recorded as an estimate derived from reference gene primer amplification. Sequenced by immunoSEQ multiplex PCR; TCRdb stores in-frame clones only, minus some. V, J and clone size are taken as reported in that table, and D and trimming were inferred from the DNA itself. The profile shows about 250,000 clones, over 70% of them singletons. CDR3 length: 18 amino acids. Germline lookup yields CDR1 LGHDT and CDR2 YNNKEL (reference sequence). The V end was cut by 1 base, the J end by 1 base, with 16 bases between. This specimen belongs to a study of blood T cell repertoires in COVID-19. Study overall: The United States, Italy and Spain provided the acute and convalescent COVID-19 samples. PBMCs, B-cell-depleted T cells, or T cells provided the cDNA or gDNA that made up the material.

This receptor was taken from a man aged 80 or over with acute or convalescent COVID-19. V usage is TRBV3-1 (or the pseudogene TRBV3-2) and J usage is TRBJ2-2; maybe TRBD2 (6 bases). Sequencing was done on a sample of peripheral blood. CDR3 region: CASSQASRKGLNTGELFF. CDR3 coding DNA: TGTGCCAGCAGCCAAGCTTCAAGAAAGGGACTGAACACCGGGGAGCTGTTTTTT.